The 17 T cell receptor beta chains listed next were all sequenced from one sample in a study of sequential checkpoint blockade in melanoma. The method was immunoSEQ multiplex PCR; TCRdb's version includes in-frame clones alone and lacks a portion of them. This sample has about 27,000 clones, with 60% to 85% found just once. Treatment noted: randomized to nivolumab then ipilimumab (arm A) or the reverse (arm B). The material was CD8+ T cells sorted from blood (inferred from file names), obtained from a patient given nivolumab and ipilimumab in sequence. These receptors came from a human donor with melanoma.

This rearrangement joins TRBV5-4 to TRBJ2-7, with 8 bases that match TRBD1. V was pared by 0 bases and J by 1 base, with 3 bases of the junction left unmatched. The CDR3 length is 15 residues. Per germline, CDR1 SGHNT and CDR2 YYREEE (reference sequence). The CDR3 bases are TGTGCCAGCAGCTTGGGGCAGGGGGCTTCCTACGAGCAGTACTTC. This sequence encodes CASSLGQGASYEQYF.

The gene calls are TRBV30 and TRBJ2-5; tentatively, D is TRBD2 (6 bases). Germline V gives CDR1 GTSNPN, CDR2 SVGIG (reference sequence). CDR3 length: 15 residues. The V and J ends lost 0 bases and 2 bases respectively, with 13 bases between them. This chain's CDR3 is CAWSVSIGGQETQYF. The CDR3 region has the DNA TGTGCCTGGAGTGTAAGCATTGGAGGGCAAGAGACCCAGTACTTC. Together with reference TRBV30 and TRBJ2-5, the CDR3 gives the full variable domain: SQTIHQWPATLVQPVGSPLSLECTVEGTSNPNLYWYRQAAGRGLQLLFYSVGIGQISSEVPQNLSASRPQDRQFILSSKKLLLSDSGFYLCAWSVSIGGQETQYFGPGTRLLVL.

Worth noting for this clone: Sequence at one end of the junction differs from germline and may be a read error. The chain joins TRBV7-7 to TRBJ2-1; TRBD1 matches 9 bases. CDR3 length equals 15 residues. Germline V gene sequence: CDR1 SSHAT, CDR2 FNYEAQ (reference sequence). The CDR3 DNA is TGTGCTAGCAGCTTAGTACAGGGGGCCTATCATGAGCAGTTCTTC. Amino acid sequence: CASSLVQGAYHEQFF.

The chain carries TRBV7-8 and TRBJ2-7; possibly TRBD2 for D (6 bases). The CDR3 totals 15 residues. Germline loops: CDR1 SGHVS, CDR2 FQNEAQ. V was cut by 2 bases and J by 7 bases, with 18 bases left in between. The CDR3 protein is CASSLTAAGLREQYF. The CDR3 DNA follows: TGTGCCAGCAGCTTAACGGCGGCGGGGTTGAGGGAGCAGTACTTC.

The chain couples TRBV5-4 to TRBJ2-5; D perhaps matches TRBD2 (5 bases). The length of the CDR3 is 13 residues. Germline V gene data show CDR1 as SGHNT and CDR2 as YYREEE (reference sequence). V shed 4 bases and J shed 11 bases, with 18 bases lying between them. CDR3 sequence: CASSGRLGPEQYF. The CDR3 nucleotides read TGTGCCAGCAGCGGGAGACTGGGCCCAGAGCAGTACTTC.

The chain carries TRBV29-1 and TRBJ2-2, with 9 positions matching TRBD2. CDR1 and CDR2 (germline): SQVTM, ANQGSEA. This CDR3 region has 16 residues. V was pared by 4 bases and J by 5 bases, with 11 bases of the junction left unmatched. This CDR3 reads CSVVQASGVLTGELFF. Written as DNA, the CDR3 is TGCAGCGTTGTTCAAGCTAGCGGGGTGTTAACCGGGGAGCTGTTTTTT.

The chain uses TRBV7-9 and TRBJ2-7; 10 bases are shared with TRBD1. The length of the CDR3 is 17 residues. The germline V gene encodes CDR1 SEHNR and CDR2 FQNEAQ (reference sequence). With 0 bases clipped from V and 2 bases from J, the junction kept 7 bases outside the gene matches. Written as DNA, the CDR3 is TGTGCCAGCAGCTTAGCCCTAGGACAGGGGGGAACCTACGAGCAGTACTTC. Translated: CASSLALGQGGTYEQYF.

This clone is medium-sized within its sample. The chain joins TRBV30 to TRBJ2-2; D possibly corresponds to TRBD2 (5 bases). In germline, CDR1 is GTSNPN, CDR2 SVGIG (reference sequence). V shed 3 bases and J shed 0 bases, with 5 bases lying between them. This CDR3 spans 13 amino acids. This CDR3 is CAWRRANTGELFF. As DNA, the CDR3 is TGTGCCTGGAGGCGGGCGAACACCGGGGAGCTGTTTTTT.

This rearrangement joins TRBV29-1 to TRBJ1-4, with a possible D match to TRBD1 (6 bases). V was trimmed by 7 bases and J by 6 bases, leaving 15 bases between them. This CDR3 has 13 amino acids. CDR1 SQVTM and CDR2 ANQGSEA come from the germline V gene. CDR3 sequence: CSALTGKDEKLFF. The CDR3 DNA sequence: TGCAGCGCTCTGACAGGAAAGGATGAAAAACTGTTTTTT.

The chain combines TRBV7-9 with TRBJ1-3; possibly TRBD1 for D (6 bases). The CDR3 sequence is 14 residues long. Trimming left V 5 bases short and J 4 bases short, with 12 bases between. Germline values: CDR1 SEHNR, CDR2 FQNEAQ (reference sequence). CDR3 nucleotide sequence: TGTGCCAGCAGCGGACCGGGACAAGGAAACACCATATATTTT. Translation gives CASSGPGQGNTIYF.

The V gene is TRBV27, the J gene TRBJ2-5; 8 positions agree with TRBD2. The V and J ends lost 6 bases and 5 bases, in that order; junction bases with no gene match: 11. The CDR3 runs to 15 residues. Germline V gene lookup returns CDR1 MNHEY and CDR2 SMNVEV (reference sequence). DNA of the CDR3: TGTGCCAGCAGGAAGTCCGGGGGGGCCTATGAGACCCAGTACTTC. It codes for CASRKSGGAYETQYF.

On this clone: A junction boundary mismatches the germline segment, possibly from a read error. The genes are TRBV9 and TRBJ2-1, with TRBD2 matching over 8 bases. Germline V gene sequence: CDR1 SGDLS, CDR2 YYNGEE. This CDR3 has 18 residues. CDR3 bases: TGTGCCAGCAGCGTCTCTTACGGGGGGGAAGGATCCTACAATGAGCAGCTCTTC. This gives the protein CASSVSYGGEGSYNEQLF.

The gene calls are TRBV6-1 and TRBJ1-6, with D uncertain. V lost 2 bases, J lost 7 bases, and 15 bases lay in between. Germline CDR1 is MNHNS and CDR2 is SASEGT. The CDR3 loop spans 16 amino acids. The CDR3, as DNA: TGTGCCAGCAGTGAATTTATCCACAGTAGAAATTCACCCCTCCACTTT. Amino acids: CASSEFIHSRNSPLHF.

This clone appeared once. The V gene is TRBV11-2, the J gene TRBJ1-3; D is undetermined. The V and J ends lost 5 bases and 0 bases respectively, with 11 bases between them. CDR1 is SGHAT, CDR2 FQNNGV, per germline. The CDR3 consists of 15 residues. CDR3 loop: CASSPDPGSGNTIYF. The CDR3 bases are TGTGCCAGCAGCCCCGACCCGGGCTCTGGAAACACCATATATTTT.

J is TRBJ2-7 and V is TRBV2; 7 bases align to TRBD2. The junction had 21 bases not matched to a gene; V was cut back by 6 bases and J by 1 base. The germline V gene encodes CDR1 SNHLY and CDR2 FYNNEI. This CDR3 has 19 amino acids. The CDR3 DNA is TGTGCCAGCAGCGGGGGAGGGCGACTGGGGGACTGGGCATCCTACGAGCAGTACTTC. This codes for CASSGGGRLGDWASYEQYF.

This chain links TRBV5-6 with TRBJ2-1; 10 bases match TRBD2. CDR1 and CDR2 from the germline V gene are SGHDT and YYEEEE. The CDR3 runs 16 residues. V was clipped by 0 bases and J by 4 bases; unmatched bases: 4. The CDR3 reads CASSLVRTSGYNEQFF. Here the CDR3 DNA reads TGTGCCAGCAGCTTGGTTCGGACTAGCGGTTACAATGAGCAGTTCTTC.

The chain links TRBV9 to TRBJ2-7; 12 bases map to TRBD1. The CDR3 runs 15 residues. Germline V gene data show CDR1 as SGDLS and CDR2 as YYNGEE. V lost 3 bases, J lost 3 bases, and 4 bases stayed unmatched. The CDR3 sequence is CASSAGQGAIYEQYF. DNA for the CDR3: TGTGCCAGCAGCGCGGGACAGGGGGCGATCTACGAGCAGTACTTC.